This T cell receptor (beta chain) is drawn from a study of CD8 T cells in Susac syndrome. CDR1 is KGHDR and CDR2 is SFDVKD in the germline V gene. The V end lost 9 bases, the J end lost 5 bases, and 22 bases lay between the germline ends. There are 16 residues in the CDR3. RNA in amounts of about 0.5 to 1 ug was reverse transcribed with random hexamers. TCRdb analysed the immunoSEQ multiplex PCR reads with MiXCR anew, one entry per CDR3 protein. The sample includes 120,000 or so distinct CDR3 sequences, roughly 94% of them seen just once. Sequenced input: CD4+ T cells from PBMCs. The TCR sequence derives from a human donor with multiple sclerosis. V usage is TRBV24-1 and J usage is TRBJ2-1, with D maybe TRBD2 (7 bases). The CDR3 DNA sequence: TGTGCCACCGCTCGGGGGGCGGGAGAGGACCACAATGAGCAGTTCTTC. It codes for CATARGAGEDHNEQFF.